Shown below are 20 T cell receptor beta chains from a single sample sequenced in a study of shared clonotypes between healthy human individuals (dated by TCRdb to the early 2020s). The library was obtained by the immunoSEQ multiplex PCR assay. TCRdb retrieved this table from immuneACCESS and kept in-frame rearrangements only. Not all clones are present; in checked studies, unresolved V genes account for under half, and no reason is known for the remainder. The sample table contains millions of clones; only one count was recorded for 85% to 95% of them. About 0.13% of the sample goes to the ten largest clones. Specimen: naive CD4+ T cells sorted from blood. The cell subset or site label corresponds to: CD45RA+ positively selected. These receptors all stem from a man younger than 35 in good health.

The chain joins TRBV5-1 to TRBJ1-3; a possible D gene is TRBD1 (5 bases). The CDR3 has 14 amino acids. V was shortened by 4 bases and J by 6 bases, with 14 bases between the two germline ends. Germline V lookup: CDR1 SGHRS, CDR2 YFSETQ. The CDR3 protein is CASSREGAENTIYF. The CDR3 coding sequence is TGCGCCAGCAGCAGAGAAGGGGCAGAAAACACCATATATTTT.

Comments on this clone: The sample has other DNA sequences that encode this CDR3 too. This chain joins TRBV28 and TRBJ1-6; 9 bases are shared with TRBD1. Germline-derived CDR1 and CDR2 are MDHEN and SYDVKM. The CDR3 loop spans 13 amino acids. V shed 8 bases, J shed 7 bases, and the junction held 3 bases outside the gene matches. The CDR3 DNA follows: TGTGCCAGCCGAGGACAGGGGAATTCACCCCTCCACTTT. This codes for CASRGQGNSPLHF.

The rearrangement links TRBV27 to TRBJ2-7, with a tentative D call TRBD1 (6 bases). V was shortened by 8 bases and J by 2 bases, with 16 bases between the two germline ends. The CDR3 loop spans 14 amino acids. Germline lookup yields CDR1 MNHEY and CDR2 SMNVEV (reference sequence). CDR3 sequence reads: CASGSGVSPYEQYF. The CDR3 bases are TGTGCCAGCGGCTCAGGGGTATCCCCCTACGAGCAGTACTTC.

The chain has TRBV28 and TRBJ2-7; D is undetermined. Germline lookup yields CDR1 MDHEN and CDR2 SYDVKM. V was cut by 4 bases and J by 9 bases, with 16 bases left in between. The CDR3 length is 13 residues. In DNA, the CDR3 is TGTGCCAGCAGTTCCGGGCTCCCAATCGGGCAGTACTTC. Its protein product is CASSSGLPIGQYF.

V and J are TRBV10-1 and TRBJ2-3; D uncertain. The germline V gene has CDR1 WNHNN and CDR2 SYGVQD (reference sequence). CDR3 size: 13 residues. The V end lost 2 bases, the J end lost 4 bases, and 7 bases lay between the germline ends. The CDR3 nucleotides are TGCGCCAGCAGTGAGAGTATGTCAGATACGCAGTATTTT. As protein: CASSESMSDTQYF.

The gene calls are TRBV6-5 and TRBJ2-7, with 7 bases aligning to TRBD1. Germline V lookup: CDR1 MNHEY, CDR2 SVGAGI. This CDR3 has 16 amino acids. The V segment lost 2 bases and the J segment 6 bases; nucleotides outside the gene matches: 13. CDR3 region: CASSYLTGSGFGEQYF. The CDR3 DNA reads TGTGCCAGCAGTTACCTGACAGGGAGCGGCTTTGGCGAGCAGTACTTC.

The rearrangement joins TRBV5-1 to TRBJ2-2, with D unclear. Germline CDR1 reads SGHRS; CDR2 reads YFSETQ. The CDR3 loop spans 14 amino acids. The ends were cut back, 0 bases at V and 3 bases at J, with 6 bases in the middle. The DNA of the CDR3 is TGCGCCAGCAGCTTGGCCACAGACACCGGGGAGCTGTTTTTT. This translates into CASSLATDTGELFF. The full variable domain, its missing parts supplied by reference TRBV5-1 and TRBJ2-2, is KAGVTQTPRYLIKTRGQQVTLSCSPISGHRSVSWYQQTPGQGLQFLFEYFSETQRNKGNFPGRFSGRQFSNSRSEMNVSTLELGDSALYLCASSLATDTGELFFGEGSRLTVL.

This clone has only a few counts. This chain's CDR3 is CASHRDIRTEAFF. For the CDR3, the DNA is TGTGCCAGCCACCGGGACATCCGGACTGAAGCTTTCTTT. The genes are TRBV6-5 and TRBJ1-1, with D tentatively TRBD1 (6 bases). The CDR3 sequence is 13 residues long. Trimming took 8 bases from V and 5 from J, leaving 15 bases between them. The germline gives CDR1 MNHEY, CDR2 SVGAGI.

The DNA for the CDR3 is TGTGCCAGCAGCTTAGCCGGGACAGGGACATCGTTTAATGAAAAACTGTTTTTT. Encoded protein: CASSLAGTGTSFNEKLFF. This sequence joins TRBV7-9 and TRBJ1-4, with 9 nucleotides matching TRBD1. The CDR3 spans 18 residues. V lost 0 bases and J lost 4; bases outside the gene matches: 9. Germline loops: CDR1 SEHNR, CDR2 FQNEAQ (reference sequence).

The chain links TRBV7-2 to TRBJ2-7, with 7 bases fitting TRBD2. V trimming: 4 bases; J trimming: 5 bases; junction bases outside the gene matches: 11. Germline-derived CDR1 and CDR2 are SGHTA and FQGNSA. This CDR3 has 15 residues. The chain's CDR3 is CASSSGGSSGHEQYF. CDR3 DNA: TGTGCCAGCAGCTCCGGTGGGTCTAGCGGCCACGAGCAGTACTTC.

The rearrangement joins TRBV18 to TRBJ2-7, with 9 bases that match TRBD2. The V gene end was trimmed by 4 bases and the J gene end by 5 bases; junction bases not matched to a gene: 6. The CDR3 is 14 residues long. In germline, CDR1 is KGHSH, CDR2 LQKENI. The CDR3 coding sequence is TGTGCCAGCTCACGAAATAGCGGGAGCCACGAGCAGTACTTC. As protein: CASSRNSGSHEQYF.

This clone is a singleton in its sample. This chain joins TRBV6-5 and TRBJ2-7; 13 bases line up with TRBD2. The CDR3 extends over 15 amino acids. The V and J ends lost 5 bases and 3 bases, in that order; junction bases with no gene match: 4. Germline CDR1 MNHEY, CDR2 SVGAGI. CDR3 sequence: CASSTRLAGGYEQYF. CDR3 sequence (DNA): TGTGCCAGCAGTACAAGACTAGCGGGGGGCTACGAGCAGTACTTC.

The chain uses TRBV10-3 and TRBJ2-2; tentative D call: TRBD1 (6 bases). There are 14 residues in the CDR3. Per germline, CDR1 ENHRY and CDR2 SYGVKD. The V gene lost 10 bases and the J gene lost 0 bases, with 12 bases spanning the gap. The CDR3 DNA reads TGTGCCACTCGGACAGTCACGAACACCGGGGAGCTGTTTTTT. It is translated as CATRTVTNTGELFF.

This rearrangement joins TRBV27 to TRBJ1-3; D not resolved. V lost 4 bases to trimming and J lost 4 bases, with 17 bases between them. This CDR3 comprises 16 residues. Germline CDR1 is MNHEY and CDR2 is SMNVEV (reference sequence). The CDR3 spells CASSSRRNLAGNTIYF. DNA for the CDR3: TGTGCCAGCAGTTCCAGACGGAATTTGGCCGGAAACACCATATATTTT.

The chain recombines TRBV10-3 with TRBJ1-2; D is uncertain. Germline-derived CDR1 and CDR2 are ENHRY and SYGVKD. There are 12 residues in the CDR3. V lost 7 bases and J lost 6, with 12 bases in between. This CDR3 reads CAITTEGDGYTF. In DNA form, the CDR3 reads TGTGCCATCACCACTGAGGGTGATGGCTACACCTTC.

The CDR3 coding sequence is TGTGCCTGGAGTACAGGGGTTGTTCCGGAGGCTTTCTTT. Amino acid sequence: CAWSTGVVPEAFF. This chain joins TRBV30 and TRBJ1-1; 7 bases align to TRBD1. The CDR3 totals 13 residues. The trim removed 2 bases at V and 11 bases at J, leaving 11 bases unmatched. CDR1 is GTSNPN and CDR2 is SVGIG in the germline V gene (reference sequence).

This clone has only a few counts. The same CDR3 can be traced to other DNA sequences in this sample. The V gene is TRBV4-1, the J gene TRBJ2-5, with TRBD1 matching over 9 bases. V lost 3 bases and J lost 0; bases outside the gene matches: 2. CDR3 length: 15 amino acids. Germline CDR1 MGHRA, CDR2 YSYEKL. CDR3 in amino acids: CASSQGDRDQETQYF. The CDR3 coding sequence is TGCGCCAGCAGCCAGGGGGACAGGGACCAAGAGACCCAGTACTTC.

This clone is a singleton in its sample. The genes are TRBV19 and TRBJ2-5; 9 positions match TRBD1. The CDR3 spans 14 residues. Germline V lookup: CDR1 LNHDA, CDR2 SQIVND (reference sequence). The J segment lost 4 bases and the V segment lost 7 bases, leaving 7 bases of the junction unmatched. The CDR3 is CASKPGQGGETQYF. The CDR3 DNA reads TGTGCCAGTAAGCCGGGACAGGGTGGAGAGACCCAGTACTTC.

The chain employs TRBV6-1 and TRBJ1-6; no reliable D call. The V end lost 1 base, the J end lost 0 bases, and 7 bases lay between the germline ends. Germline assignment: CDR1 MNHNS and CDR2 SASEGT. This CDR3 region has 16 residues. Here the CDR3 reads CASSEVVSSYNSPLHF. Written as DNA, the CDR3 is TGTGCCAGCAGTGAAGTTGTGAGCTCCTATAATTCACCCCTCCACTTT.

In its sample, this clone was seen a few times. The gene calls are TRBV2 and TRBJ1-1, with D unresolved. This CDR3 spans 14 amino acids. Germline CDR1 and CDR2: SNHLY and FYNNEI. V lost 2 bases and J lost 4, with 11 bases in between. The CDR3 protein is CASSETLAGTEAFF. The CDR3 DNA sequence: TGTGCCAGCAGTGAAACCCTGGCTGGCACTGAAGCTTTCTTT. The full variable domain, in which reference TRBV2 and TRBJ1-1 provide the parts outside the CDR3, is EPEVTQTPSHQVTQMGQEVILRCVPISNHLYFYWYRQILGQKVEFLVSFYNNEISEKSEIFDDQFSVERPDGSNFTLKIRSTKLEDSAMYFCASSETLAGTEAFFGQGTRLTVV.